These 15 T cell receptor beta chains originate from one sample sequenced in a study of blood T cell repertoires in COVID-19. Method: immunoSEQ multiplex PCR; TCRdb's copy keeps in-frame clones and lacks some. The table includes fewer than 300,000 clones, 80% to 90% detected once. Sequenced material: PBMCs or T cells enriched from blood (not recorded which). The source is a man aged 18-30 years who had recovered from COVID-19.

The V call is TRBV7-9, the J call TRBJ2-2, with 11 bases fitting TRBD2. CDR1 is SEHNR, CDR2 FQNEAQ, per germline (reference sequence). The CDR3 consists of 16 residues. Trimming cost V 6 bases and J 4 bases; bases outside gene matches: 7. As DNA, the CDR3 is TGTGCCAGCAGACAGAGTAGCGGGGGGGCCACCGGGGAGCTGTTTTTT. This codes for CASRQSSGGATGELFF. Full variable domain (missing parts from reference TRBV7-9 and TRBJ2-2): DTGVSQNPRHKITKRGQNVTFRCDPISEHNRLYWYRQTLGQGPEFLTYFQNEAQLEKSRLLSDRFSAERPKGSFSTLEIQRTEQGDSAMYLCASRQSSGGATGELFFGEGSRLTVL.

V gene TRBV11-2 combines with J gene TRBJ2-6; D perhaps matches TRBD1 (5 bases). The CDR3 has 17 residues. The germline V and J ends were trimmed by 0 bases and 0 bases, with 9 bases remaining between them. Germline-derived CDR1 and CDR2 are SGHAT and FQNNGV. Here the CDR3 DNA reads TGTGCCAGCAGCTTAGAACAGGTTTTCTCTGGGGCCAACGTCCTGACTTTC. This gives the protein CASSLEQVFSGANVLTF.

The V gene is TRBV24-1, the J gene TRBJ2-1, with D possibly TRBD1 on 6 matching bases. Between the trimmed V and J ends, which lost 3 bases and 4 bases, there was a span of 12 bases. This CDR3 is built from 15 residues. Germline CDR1 KGHDR, CDR2 SFDVKD. For the CDR3, the DNA is TGTGCCACCAGTGATAATACAGGGAGTTACAATGAGCAGTTCTTC. Encoded protein: CATSDNTGSYNEQFF.

This chain connects TRBV7-2 to TRBJ2-7; tentative D call: TRBD2 (5 bases). Trimming left V 4 bases short and J 2 bases short, with 15 bases between. This CDR3 has 15 residues. CDR1 is SGHTA, CDR2 FQGNSA, per germline. CDR3 bases: TGTGCCAGCAGCTACACGAGTTACGGGGCCTACGAGCAGTACTTC. This sequence encodes CASSYTSYGAYEQYF.

This chain joins TRBV2 and TRBJ1-2; 8 positions agree with TRBD1. Germline V gene sequence: CDR1 SNHLY, CDR2 FYNNEI. The V gene end was trimmed by 6 bases and the J gene end by 4 bases; junction bases not matched to a gene: 16. This CDR3 spans 17 amino acids. The CDR3, as DNA: TGTGCCAGCAGCGATTATAACGGAAGAACAGGGGGCTATGGCTACACCTTC. This translates into CASSDYNGRTGGYGYTF.

Concerning this clone itself: This sample also contains other DNA sequences that code for the same CDR3. The V and J genes are TRBV5-1 and TRBJ2-7, with D possibly matching TRBD1 (6 bases). This CDR3 region has 13 residues. V was shortened by 0 bases and J by 3 bases, with 7 bases between the two germline ends. From germline, CDR1 is SGHRS and CDR2 YFSETQ. The CDR3: CASSLGGGYEQYF. The CDR3 nucleotides are TGCGCCAGCAGCTTGGGAGGGGGCTACGAGCAGTACTTC.

This chain connects TRBV24-1 to TRBJ2-1, with 16 bases fitting TRBD2. With V trimmed by 4 bases and J by 4 bases, 0 bases remained unmatched. Germline CDR1 is KGHDR and CDR2 is SFDVKD. The length of the CDR3 is 16 residues. The CDR3 reads CATSEGLAGGYNEQFF. CDR3 coding DNA: TGTGCCACCAGTGAGGGACTAGCGGGAGGGTACAATGAGCAGTTCTTC.

The chain recombines TRBV5-6 with TRBJ1-6; tentatively, D is TRBD1 (5 bases). The length of the CDR3 is 16 residues. The V and J ends lost 0 bases and 6 bases respectively, with 13 bases between them. The germline V gene has CDR1 SGHDT and CDR2 YYEEEE. The CDR3: CASSLGRGGGNSPLHF. The DNA of the CDR3 is TGTGCCAGCAGCTTGGGACGGGGCGGGGGTAATTCACCCCTCCACTTT.

In this sample, this clone turned up many times. The V gene is TRBV7-9, the J gene TRBJ1-1; 9 positions agree with TRBD1. V gave up 3 bases and J gave up 11 bases; unmatched junction bases: 13. The CDR3 consists of 15 residues. Germline V CDR1 and CDR2: SEHNR, FQNEAQ (reference sequence). The CDR3 sequence is CASSFLVPGQGWAFF. CDR3 sequence (DNA): TGTGCCAGCAGCTTCCTGGTCCCGGGACAGGGATGGGCTTTCTTT.

CDR3 nucleotides: TGCGCCAGCACGGGACAGGGTTCCCATGAGCAGTTCTTC. Residues: CASTGQGSHEQFF. The chain recombines TRBV10-1 with TRBJ2-1; TRBD1 matches at 9 bases. The trim removed 7 bases at V and 8 bases at J, leaving 6 bases unmatched. CDR3 length: 13 residues. Germline values: CDR1 WNHNN, CDR2 SYGVQD (reference sequence).

V and J are TRBV7-2 and TRBJ1-3; D gene uncertain. The CDR3 is made up of 19 amino acids. Germline V lookup: CDR1 SGHTA, CDR2 FQGNSA. Between the trimmed V and J ends, which lost 1 base and 0 bases, there was a span of 19 bases. The DNA for the CDR3 is TGTGCCAGCAGCTTAGTTCTTTCAGGCGCAGCCTTCTCTGGAAACACCATATATTTT. Its translation: CASSLVLSGAAFSGNTIYF.

The chain couples TRBV5-8 to TRBJ1-5; D is perhaps TRBD1 (6 bases). Germline V gene data show CDR1 as SGHTS and CDR2 as YDEGEE. Trimming shortened V by 4 bases and J by 4 bases, and 21 bases separated the two germline ends. The CDR3 length is 17 residues. CDR3 loop: CASSPRQAILNNQPQHF. CDR3 bases: TGTGCCAGCAGCCCGCGACAGGCGATACTCAATAATCAGCCCCAGCATTTT.

This sequence joins TRBV24-1 and TRBJ1-1; 8 nucleotides line up with TRBD1. The length of the CDR3 is 15 residues. The V gene's germline CDR1 is KGHDR and CDR2 SFDVKD. J lost 1 base, V lost 3 bases, and 3 bases had no gene match. In DNA form, the CDR3 reads TGTGCCACCAGTGATACCGGACAGGGGAACACTGAAGCTTTCTTT. This encodes CATSDTGQGNTEAFF.

CDR3 nucleotides: TGTGCCAGCAGTAAGACTAGCGGCAACTACAATGAGCAGTTCTTC. Translating gives CASSKTSGNYNEQFF. This rearrangement joins TRBV7-2 to TRBJ2-1; 9 nucleotides agree with TRBD2. J lost 3 bases, V lost 6 bases, and 6 bases had no gene match. Germline V gene lookup returns CDR1 SGHTA and CDR2 FQGNSA. This CDR3 is built from 15 residues.

This chain uses TRBV11-3 with TRBJ2-2; 7 positions match TRBD1. The ends lost 5 bases at V and 7 bases at J; junction bases unmatched: 7. Germline V gene sequence: CDR1 SGHNT, CDR2 YENEEA. This CDR3 contains 14 residues. The CDR3 loop is CASSGQADGGELFF. The DNA for the CDR3 is TGTGCCAGCAGCGGACAGGCTGATGGCGGGGAGCTGTTTTTT.